The T cell receptor beta chain described here comes from a study of blood T cell repertoires in COVID-19. The method was immunoSEQ multiplex PCR; TCRdb's version includes in-frame clones alone and lacks a portion of them. The repertoire includes roughly 200,000 clones, roughly 90% of them detected once, and about 0.66% sits in the top ten. The CDR3 length is 16 residues. Germline assignment: CDR1 LGHDT and CDR2 YNNKEL (reference sequence). V was pared by 2 bases and J by 2 bases, with 6 bases of the junction left unmatched. The V and J genes are TRBV3-1 (or the pseudogene TRBV3-2) and TRBJ1-5, with 7 bases fitting TRBD1. Sequencing was carried out using peripheral blood. The sequence derives from a man in his forties or fifties with acute or convalescent COVID-19. The CDR3 sequence: CASSQNLGTGNQPQHF. In DNA, the CDR3 is TGTGCCAGCAGCCAAAACCTCGGGACAGGCAATCAGCCCCAGCATTTT.